Sequencing of this TCR beta chain was carried out in a study of blood T cell repertoires in COVID-19. Original processing methods: Quantification of nucleated cells was approximated via reference gene primer amplification. TCRdb keeps only in-frame clones here, not all; method: immunoSEQ multiplex PCR. For V, J and clone size, that table is used; D and trimming come from the DNA. The data contain 120,000 or so clones, about 74% of them singletons. Trimming removed 6 bases at V and 11 bases at J, with 19 bases between. There are 12 residues in the CDR3. The V gene's germline CDR1 is DFQATT and CDR2 SNEGSKA (reference sequence).

Input material: peripheral blood. V usage is TRBV20-1 and J usage is TRBJ1-1; D not resolved. This clonotype was obtained from a man aged 70 or older with acute or convalescent COVID-19. The CDR3 DNA reads as TGCAGTGCGAGTAGGGCGGGCCGCGGGGCTTTCTTT. The encoded protein is CSASRAGRGAFF.